This TCR beta chain was captured by sequencing in a study of lymphopenia after photon versus proton radiotherapy. Findings and limits, study-wide: Post-nadir TCR diversity decline inversely tracked overall survival among those who died. Relative stability marked proton patients; photon patients lost diversity and naive cells. After lymphocyte nadir, photon-treated repertoires showed oligoclonal expansion, especially CD8+ Temra.

As for this clone: Its antigen is currently unknown.

Profiling relied on immunoSEQ multiplex PCR, and the TCRdb table lists in-frame clones only, not all of them. Here the sample spans about 26,000 clones, 75% to 90% being singletons. The TCR was taken from a man aged 25 to 45 with gastric cancer. Sequences were derived from peripheral blood, sampled from a patient treated with photon-based radiotherapy.

CDR3 nucleotides: TGTGCCATCAGTGAGCGGCCGGGGAATGAAAAACTGTTTTTT. Translated, it gives CAISERPGNEKLFF. The rearrangement links TRBV10-3 to TRBJ1-4; D remains unclear. The CDR3 runs to 14 residues. Deletions cut 2 bases from V and 5 bases from J, with 9 bases between. From germline, CDR1 is ENHRY and CDR2 SYGVKD.